The rows below give T cell receptor beta chains drawn from one sample of a study of T cell repertoires in ileal Crohn's disease. Clones were sequenced by immunoSEQ multiplex PCR, and TCRdb holds only the in-frame ones, with some missing. The sample holds about 7,400 clones; roughly 79% are singletons and the top ten take around 5%. Sequencing input: ileal tissue. All receptors come from an adult with Crohn's disease. CDR3s include the opening cysteine and the closing phenylalanine or tryptophan. Each record gives: D gene, clone size, V gene, J gene, CDR3 DNA, CDR3 protein. The D gene is left open where the match is weak. Clone size is given for some rows only: seen once, a few or many times, or a class if the clone is expanded.

D: TRBD1
size: NA
V: TRBV7-8
J: TRBJ2-7
DNA: TGTGCCAGCAGTCCCGGGACAGCCGCCTACGAGCAGTACTTC
CDR3: CASSPGTAAYEQYF

D: TRBD2
size: NA
V: TRBV5-1
J: TRBJ2-2
DNA: TGCGCCAGCCGGCTACTAGCGGGGAACACCGGGGAGCTGTTTTTT
CDR3: CASRLLAGNTGELFF

D: NA
size: NA
V: TRBV30
J: TRBJ1-2
DNA: TGTGCCTGGAGTGGAGGATATGGCTACACCTTC
CDR3: CAWSGGYGYTF

D: TRBD2
size: NA
V: TRBV7-2
J: TRBJ2-7
DNA: TGTGCCAGCAGCCCGAGCGGGAACTCCTACGAGCAGTACTTC
CDR3: CASSPSGNSYEQYF

D: NA
size: NA
V: TRBV5-8
J: TRBJ2-1
DNA: TGTGCCAGCAGCTTAATGGGACTCCCCCACAATGAGCAGTTCTTC
CDR3: CASSLMGLPHNEQFF

D: TRBD2
size: NA
V: TRBV5-1
J: TRBJ2-3
DNA: TGCGCCAGCAGCACCGGGACTAGCGGCACAGATACGCAGTATTTT
CDR3: CASSTGTSGTDTQYF

D: TRBD2
size: NA
V: TRBV5-1
J: TRBJ2-7
DNA: TGCGCCAGCTCGCGGGAGCACTCCTACGAGCAGTACTTC
CDR3: CASSREHSYEQYF

D: NA
size: NA
V: TRBV6-5
J: TRBJ2-3
DNA: TGTGCCAGCAGGTACCAGGGTGTGACAGATACGCAGTATTTT
CDR3: CASRYQGVTDTQYF

D: NA
size: NA
V: TRBV5-5
J: TRBJ1-5
DNA: TGTGCCAGCAGCTTCATGGGGGGAGCGGGCAATCAGCCCCAGCATTTT
CDR3: CASSFMGGAGNQPQHF

D: NA
size: NA
V: TRBV30
J: TRBJ1-6
DNA: TGTGCCTTGGAGGCGGGGGGCGGTAATTCACCCCTCCACTTT
CDR3: CALEAGGGNSPLHF

D: TRBD2
size: NA
V: TRBV19
J: TRBJ2-1
DNA: TGTGCCAGTAGGAGGACAGCGGGGGATCTACTCAATGAGCAGTTCTTC
CDR3: CASRRTAGDLLNEQFF

D: TRBD2
size: NA
V: TRBV7-2
J: TRBJ2-1
DNA: TGTGCCAGCACCTCCAAGGGGCCGGGACTAGCGGGAGAGGGGCAGTTCTTC
CDR3: CASTSKGPGLAGEGQFF

D: NA
size: NA
V: TRBV20-1
J: TRBJ1-1
DNA: TGCAGTGCTAGAGATCCCCCGTCCGCTTTCTTT
CDR3: CSARDPPSAFF

D: TRBD1
size: NA
V: TRBV2
J: TRBJ2-5
DNA: TGTGCCAGCAGACCCGGGACAGGGGCGAGGGGCTGGGAGACCCAGTACTTC
CDR3: CASRPGTGARGWETQYF

D: TRBD2
size: NA
V: TRBV5-1
J: TRBJ2-5
DNA: TGCGCCAGCAGCTTGGGTAGCGGGAGGGAGACCCAGTACTTC
CDR3: CASSLGSGRETQYF

D: TRBD2
size: NA
V: TRBV6-1
J: TRBJ2-7
DNA: TGTGCCAGCAGTGAGGTCGGACTAGCGGTGTACGAGCAGTACTTC
CDR3: CASSEVGLAVYEQYF

D: TRBD1
size: NA
V: TRBV30
J: TRBJ1-5
DNA: TGTGCCTGGTCCAGGGGGCAGGATCAGCCCCAGCATTTT
CDR3: CAWSRGQDQPQHF

D: TRBD2
size: NA
V: TRBV11-2
J: TRBJ2-2
DNA: TGTGCCAGCAGCTTAGATCGGTTAGCGGGAGGGAGCACCGAGGAGCTGTTTTTT
CDR3: CASSLDRLAGGSTEELFF

D: NA
size: once
V: TRBV5-4
J: TRBJ2-7
DNA: TGTGCCAGCAGCTCGGGGGGCCGTGCTCAGGGGATCTACGAGCAGTACTTC
CDR3: CASSSGGRAQGIYEQYF

D: TRBD2
size: NA
V: TRBV19
J: TRBJ2-2
DNA: TGTGCCAGTAAGGCTAGCGGACCTACGAACACCGGGGAGCTGTTTTTT
CDR3: CASKASGPTNTGELFF